This TCR beta chain was identified during a study of blood T cell repertoires in COVID-19. For the study at large: Samples of COVID-19 (acute and convalescent) were obtained from the United States, Italy and Spain. The cDNA or gDNA used as material had been derived from T cells, B-cell-depleted T cells, or PBMCs.

About this clone: One junction end disagrees with the germline gene, perhaps due to a read error.

In the original analysis: From reference gene primer amplification, estimates of nucleated cell counts were derived. Assay: immunoSEQ multiplex PCR; the TCRdb copy retains only in-frame clones and omits some. That table is the source of V, J and clone size, and D and trimming were worked out from the DNA. The sample contains some 200,000 clones, less than 90% of which appear only once. The sequence was obtained from a woman in her fifties or sixties who had recovered from COVID-19. The sample taken for sequencing was peripheral blood.

The CDR3 here is CASSLTSGGKETQYF. The DNA for the CDR3 is TGTGCTAGCAGCTTGACTAGCGGGGGAAAAGAGACCCAGTACTTC. The chain recombines TRBV7-7 with TRBJ2-5; 12 bases agree with TRBD2. This CDR3 has 15 amino acids. The germline V gene has CDR1 SSHAT and CDR2 FNYEAQ (reference sequence).